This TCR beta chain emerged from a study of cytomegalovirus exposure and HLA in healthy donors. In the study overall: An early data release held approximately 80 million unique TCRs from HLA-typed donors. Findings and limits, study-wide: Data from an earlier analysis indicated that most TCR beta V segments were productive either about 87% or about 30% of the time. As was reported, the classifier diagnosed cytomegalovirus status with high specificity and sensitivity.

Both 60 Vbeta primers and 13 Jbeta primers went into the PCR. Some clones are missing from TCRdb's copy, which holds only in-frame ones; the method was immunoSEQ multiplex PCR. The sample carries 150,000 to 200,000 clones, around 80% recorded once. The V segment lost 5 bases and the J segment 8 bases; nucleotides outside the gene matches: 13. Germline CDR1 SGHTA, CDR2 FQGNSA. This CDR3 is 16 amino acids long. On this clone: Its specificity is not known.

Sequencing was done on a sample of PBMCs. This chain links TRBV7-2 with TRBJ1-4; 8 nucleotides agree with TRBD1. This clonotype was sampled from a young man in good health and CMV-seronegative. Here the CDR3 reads CASSQDQTGAREKLFF. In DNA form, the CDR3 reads TGTGCCAGCAGCCAAGACCAGACAGGGGCCCGGGAAAAACTGTTTTTT.